Included here is one TCR beta chain sequence, with context. Here immunoSEQ multiplex PCR was the method, and the copy in TCRdb shows in-frame clones only, minus some. The sample has fewer than 300,000 clones; over 80% are singletons. The CDR3 runs 14 residues. Germline V gene data show CDR1 as SGHTA and CDR2 as FQGNSA. V was pared by 2 bases and J by 2 bases, with 8 bases between. This specimen comes from a study of blood T cell repertoires in COVID-19. About the research overall: From the United States, Italy and Spain came samples of acute and convalescent COVID-19. T cells, B-cell-depleted T cells, or PBMCs provided the cDNA or gDNA that served as material.

The genes are TRBV7-2 and TRBJ2-3; possible D gene TRBD2, 5 bases. Sequences were obtained from peripheral blood. The TCR sequence derives from a woman in her forties who had recovered from COVID-19. The DNA for the CDR3 is TGTGCCAGCAGCTTAAGACTATACACAGATACGCAGTATTTT. The encoded protein is CASSLRLYTDTQYF.